This T cell receptor beta chain was identified during a study of T cell responses to AZD1222 COVID-19 vaccine. A word on this clone: What it recognizes is unknown.

Trimming stripped 2 bases from V and 7 bases from J, with 9 bases between. CDR3 size: 14 residues. Germline values: CDR1 MNHEY, CDR2 SMNVEV (reference sequence). Profiling relied on immunoSEQ multiplex PCR, and the TCRdb table lists in-frame clones only, not all of them. The sample yields roughly 100,000 clones, 87% seen once. General study results and limits: With dominance at 160-218 and 743-854, vaccine-associated CD4 TCRs spanned spike.

Source: peripheral blood, taken 28 days after the second AZD1222 dose. This clonotype originated in an adult who received the AZD1222 COVID-19 vaccine. The genes are TRBV27 and TRBJ1-6; D is unclear. The CDR3 sequence: CASSLAAFNSPLHF. The DNA of the CDR3 is TGTGCCAGCAGTTTAGCGGCCTTCAATTCACCCCTCCACTTT.